The clone carrying this T cell receptor beta chain was found many times. Germline V lookup: CDR1 LGHNT, CDR2 FRNRAP. CDR3 size: 14 residues. Deletions cut 1 base from V and 2 bases from J, with 7 bases between. The source of the sample is a study of CD8+ T cells in alopecia areata. At the level of the study: Treated patients received oral tofacitinib, 5 to 10 mg twice daily. Tofacitinib continued for 6 to 18 months and was then withheld for 6 months.

RNA, once extracted, was reverse transcribed into cDNA for use as the sequencing template. Sequenced by immunoSEQ multiplex PCR; TCRdb stores in-frame clones only, minus some. The table has around 250,000 clones, roughly two thirds seen once. The investigators collected lesional scalp punch biopsies and peripheral blood from alopecia areata patients. The chain has TRBV12-5 and TRBJ2-3; maybe TRBD1 (5 bases). The sequencing here drew on CD4+ T cells sorted from blood, taken at week 0. The source of this sequence is a human donor with alopecia areata. CDR3 DNA: TGTGCTAGTGGTTTGGGACAGAACACAGATACGCAGTATTTT. Its translation: CASGLGQNTDTQYF.